The rows below give T cell receptor beta chains drawn from one sample of a study of blood T cell repertoires in COVID-19. Sequencing used immunoSEQ multiplex PCR; TCRdb keeps in-frame clones, though not all of them. The repertoire holds approximately 300,000 clones, about 90% seen once, with under 7.5% in the top ten. The sequenced sample was peripheral blood. The receptor source for this set is a man aged 18-30 years who had recovered from COVID-19. The CDR3 runs from the conserved cysteine through the conserved F or W. Each record gives: D gene, J gene, clone size, V gene, CDR3 DNA, CDR3 protein. The D gene is left open where the match is weak. Clone size is shown for a subset of rows, as once, few, many or a class of expanded clone.

NA TRBJ1-4 NA TRBV11-2 TGTGCCAGCAGCTTAGTAGGGGGGGCGACTAATGAAAAACTGTTTTTT CASSLVGGATNEKLFF
TRBD1 TRBJ1-4 once TRBV9 TGTGCCAGCAGCGTGACAGGGCGAAGGTCGACTAATGAAAAACTGTTTTTT CASSVTGRRSTNEKLFF
NA TRBJ2-5 NA TRBV3-1/TRBV3-2 TGTGCCAGCACCGTGGGTGGGGGGAGAGAGACCCAGTACTTC CASTVGGGRETQYF
TRBD2 TRBJ2-1 NA TRBV4-2 TGTGCCAGCAGCCAGGGACTAGCGGGGGGGTACAATGAGCAGTTCTTC CASSQGLAGGYNEQFF
NA TRBJ1-1 NA TRBV5-4 TGTGCCAGCAGCTTGGACAGAAGAGGGACTGAAGCTTTCTTT CASSLDRRGTEAFF
NA TRBJ1-2 NA TRBV5-1 TGCGCCAGCAGCTTGGAGGGGAGGGATGGCTACACCTTC CASSLEGRDGYTF
TRBD1 TRBJ1-1 NA TRBV2 TGTGCCAGCAGTTTGGACAGGCCAGGGGCTTTCTTT CASSLDRPGAFF
NA TRBJ1-6 NA TRBV6-5 TGTGCCAGCAGTTATGCCGGCTCAGGGGATTCACCCCTCCACTTT CASSYAGSGDSPLHF
TRBD1 TRBJ1-5 NA TRBV4-1 TGCGCCAGCAGCCAAGAAGAAGGGGGCTTTCAGCCCCAGCATTTT CASSQEEGGFQPQHF
NA TRBJ2-7 NA TRBV7-9 TGTGCCAGCAGCTTAGCGCACCAGGGGTCACACGAGCAGTACTTC CASSLAHQGSHEQYF
NA TRBJ1-3 NA TRBV4-1 TGCGCCAGCAGGGTAGCAGTAACTGGAAACACCATATATTTT CASRVAVTGNTIYF
NA TRBJ1-1 NA TRBV2 TGTGCCAGCAGTGGCCCAGGTTTGACCATGAACACTGAAGCTTTCTTT CASSGPGLTMNTEAFF
NA TRBJ1-4 NA TRBV21-1 TGTGCCAGCAGCGGACGGACGGGGGGAGGTGAAAAACTGTTTTTT CASSGRTGGGEKLFF
TRBD2 TRBJ2-3 NA TRBV19 TGTGCCAGTAGATCTTCTAGCGGAGGCACAGATACGCAGTATTTT CASRSSSGGTDTQYF
NA TRBJ1-1 once TRBV6-5 TGTGCCAGCGCAACCTCGACAGCCCCGAACACTGAAGCTTTCTTT CASATSTAPNTEAFF
TRBD1 TRBJ2-5 once TRBV5-4 TGTGCCAGCAGCCCACAGACAGGGATGGAGACCCAGTACTTC CASSPQTGMETQYF
NA TRBJ2-7 few TRBV20-1 TGCAGTGCCGTCGCGGGCGAGCAGTACTTC CSAVAGEQYF
NA TRBJ1-3 NA TRBV18 TGTGCCAGCTCACCACGAGGGCAGACCCACTCTGGAAACACCATATATTTT CASSPRGQTHSGNTIYF
NA TRBJ2-1 NA TRBV27 TGTGCCAGCAGTTCCATGAGTACTGAGCAGTTCTTC CASSSMSTEQFF
TRBD1 TRBJ2-1 NA TRBV19 TGTGCCAGTAGCACGGGACAGGGGGTTAATGAGCAGTTCTTC CASSTGQGVNEQFF
NA TRBJ1-1 NA TRBV6-5 TGTGCCAGCAGTCCAGGGGAGATTGGCACTGAAGCTTTCTTT CASSPGEIGTEAFF
NA TRBJ1-1 NA TRBV6-4 TGTGCCAACCCAAAACCAGGCACTGAAGCTTTCTTT CANPKPGTEAFF
TRBD2 TRBJ2-1 NA TRBV25-1 TGTGCCAGCAGCCTAGCGGGAGCCTATGAGCAGTTCTTC CASSLAGAYEQFF
NA TRBJ1-1 NA TRBV5-1 TGCGCCAGCAGCAGCATGACGGGAGGGACGACTGAAGCTTTCTTT CASSSMTGGTTEAFF
NA TRBJ1-2 NA TRBV21-1 TGTGCCAGCAGCCTACACGGACAGGAAAACTATGGCTACACCTTC CASSLHGQENYGYTF
TRBD2 TRBJ2-1 NA TRBV5-5 TGTGCCAGCAGCACCGGGACTAGCGGTTACAATGAGCAGTTCTTC CASSTGTSGYNEQFF
NA TRBJ2-1 NA TRBV30 TGTGCCTGGAGTATCGGACTCCTGAGTGGTGAGCAGTTCTTC CAWSIGLLSGEQFF
TRBD1 TRBJ1-2 NA TRBV15 TGTGCCACCAGCATCACAGGGGGGTATGGCTACACCTTC CATSITGGYGYTF
NA TRBJ1-3 NA TRBV27 TGTGCCAGCAGTCTTAGCCGTGGAAACACCATATATTTT CASSLSRGNTIYF
NA TRBJ1-1 NA TRBV7-9 TGTGCCAGCAGCTTAGTGGACGGAGGGGTCACTGAAGCTTTCTTT CASSLVDGGVTEAFF
TRBD1 TRBJ1-1 NA TRBV29-1 TGCAGCGTAGACAGGGCGGGGGGCACTGAAGCTTTCTTT CSVDRAGGTEAFF
NA TRBJ2-7 NA TRBV11-1 TGTGCCAGCAGCTTAGCGGTGGGGCAGGCTGCCTTC CASSLAVGQAAF
TRBD2 TRBJ2-1 NA TRBV5-1 TGCGCCAGCAGCTCGGGACTAGCGGGGGGCGATGAGCAGTTCTTC CASSSGLAGGDEQFF
NA TRBJ2-7 NA TRBV10-2 TGCGCCAGCAGAGGGACTCTATCCTACGAGCAGTACTTC CASRGTLSYEQYF
NA TRBJ1-3 NA TRBV10-3 TGTGCCATCAGAGACGACAGCTCTGGAAACACCATATATTTT CAIRDDSSGNTIYF
NA TRBJ1-1 NA TRBV7-9 TGTGCCAGCAGCTTAGGTGAAGGGGCTGAAGCTTTCTTT CASSLGEGAEAFF
NA TRBJ2-7 NA TRBV5-8 TGTGCCAGCAGCTTGGTTCTACTCGAGCAGTACTTC CASSLVLLEQYF
NA TRBJ2-7 NA TRBV29-1 TGCAGCGTGCGACAGGAGAGTTGGGAGCAGTACTTC CSVRQESWEQYF
NA TRBJ2-5 NA TRBV6-5 TGTGCCAGCAGTTACATATCAGGCCAAGAGACCCAGTACTTC CASSYISGQETQYF
NA TRBJ1-2 once TRBV19 TGTGCCACACTTAGATCTACGGTTGATGGCTACACCTTC CATLRSTVDGYTF
NA TRBJ1-1 NA TRBV7-2 TGTGCCAGCAGCCCCCCTTTCCCGACTGAAGCTTTCTTT CASSPPFPTEAFF
NA TRBJ2-7 NA TRBV4-1 TGCGCCAGCAGCCAAGATGCGCGGGCGACTCTCTCCTACGAGCAGTACTTC CASSQDARATLSYEQYF
TRBD2 TRBJ2-7 NA TRBV5-1 TGCGCCAGCAGCTGGGGAAGCGGGGGGGCGGAAGAGCAGTACTTC CASSWGSGGAEEQYF
TRBD1 TRBJ1-1 NA TRBV6-5 TGTGCCAGCAGTTACCCAGGGGGCACTGAAGCTTTCTTT CASSYPGGTEAFF
NA TRBJ2-1 NA TRBV5-6 TGTGCCAGCAGCTTGGGGTCCGGGACACAGTACAATGAGCAGTTCTTC CASSLGSGTQYNEQFF